Detailed here is one T cell receptor (beta chain). Its specificity is unknown. These data belong to a study of Ad26.COV2.S vaccination and SARS-CoV-2 variants. Specified treatment: some 20 received Ad26.COV2.S at low or high dose, single or two shots; about 5 received placebo; per-sample allocation not given. Day 63 after the first vaccine or placebo injection was the time point for sampling. Ad26.COV2.S expressed prefusion-stabilized spike from the original Wuhan strain. The repertoire was sequenced with immunoSEQ multiplex PCR; TCRdb's copy has only in-frame clones and lacks some. The table includes around 380,000 clones, 88% detected once. From germline, CDR1 is LGHDT and CDR2 YNNKEL (reference sequence). V was clipped by 4 bases and J by 6 bases; unmatched bases: 6. The CDR3 is 15 residues long. Study findings and constraints: The authors reported substantial breadth in spike-specific CD8+ and CD4+ T cell responses after vaccination. Comparable non-spike TCR breadth was observed in vaccine and placebo recipients. TCR breadth and depth estimates may have understated total T cell responses.

The rearrangement uses TRBV3-1 (or the pseudogene TRBV3-2) and TRBJ2-1; 10 bases fit TRBD2. This clonotype originated in a person aged 18-65 years who received the Ad26.COV2.S COVID-19 vaccine or a placebo. Specimen: peripheral blood, collected in a trial of Ad26.COV2.S vaccine versus placebo. The CDR3 coding sequence is TGTGCCAGCAGCCTGATAGCGGGGGGTCCCAATGAGCAGTTCTTC. It yields the protein CASSLIAGGPNEQFF.